This is a list of T cell receptor beta chains from one sample in a study of blood T cell repertoires in COVID-19. Sequencing was performed with immunoSEQ multiplex PCR; in TCRdb, only in-frame clones are kept and a portion is missing. The data hold 100,000 to 150,000 clones, with around 90% observed a single time. Sequenced material: peripheral blood. The receptors here all came from a man between 50 and 59 years old with COVID-19, enrolled during active disease. Each CDR3 is given with its conserved first and last residue. A D gene is named only where the DNA matches it firmly. Size tells how often a clone was seen (once, few, many) or the class of an expanded clone, and some rows leave it out.

>TRBV28|12|NA|TRBJ2-7|NA
CASSLVSREQYF
TGTGCCAGCAGTTTGGTGTCGCGGGAGCAGTACTTC
>TRBV6-1|16|once|TRBJ1-5|NA
CASSEALGAPYQPQHF
TGTGCCAGCAGTGAAGCGCTGGGGGCTCCATATCAGCCCCAGCATTTT
>TRBV7-9|14|NA|TRBJ1-5|TRBD1
CASSGPGTGQPQHF
TGTGCCAGCAGCGGTCCCGGGACAGGTCAGCCCCAGCATTTT
>TRBV7-9|13|once|TRBJ1-1|NA
CASSSIGDTEAFF
TGTGCCAGCAGCTCCATAGGGGACACTGAAGCTTTCTTT
>TRBV28|14|NA|TRBJ1-2|NA
CASSPGQLSRGYTF
TGTGCCAGCAGTCCTGGACAGCTCTCTAGAGGCTACACCTTC
>TRBV6-5|13|NA|TRBJ1-2|NA
CASRFERPYGYTF
TGTGCCAGCAGGTTCGAGCGCCCCTATGGCTACACCTTC
>TRBV10-3|17|NA|TRBJ1-2|TRBD1
CAISESGVGTGNYGYTF
TGTGCCATCAGTGAGTCGGGGGTGGGGACAGGAAACTATGGCTACACCTTC
>TRBV12-3/TRBV12-4|12|NA|TRBJ1-5|NA
CASSFGGQPQHF
TGTGCCAGCAGTTTCGGGGGACAGCCCCAGCATTTT
>TRBV4-2|15|NA|TRBJ2-2|NA
CASSQDVARPGELFF
TGTGCCAGCAGCCAAGATGTAGCGCGGCCCGGGGAGCTGTTTTTT
>TRBV11-2|14|NA|TRBJ2-2|TRBD2
CASSLAGGLGELFF
TGTGCCAGCAGCTTAGCGGGAGGGCTCGGGGAGCTGTTTTTT
>TRBV5-6|14|NA|TRBJ2-1|TRBD2
CASGYSGSLNEQFF
TGTGCCAGCGGATATAGCGGGAGTCTCAATGAGCAGTTCTTC
>TRBV12-5|17|NA|TRBJ1-4|NA
CASGPFLGATTNEKLFF
TGTGCTAGTGGCCCTTTTCTGGGGGCAACAACTAATGAAAAACTGTTTTTT
>TRBV5-1|16|NA|TRBJ2-7|TRBD2
CASNLSSGRSNYEQYF
TGCGCCAGCAACCTTTCTAGCGGGAGGTCCAACTACGAGCAGTACTTC
>TRBV9|13|NA|TRBJ2-7|NA
CASSGPVSYEQYF
TGTGCCAGCAGCGGGCCTGTGTCCTACGAGCAGTACTTC
>TRBV14|16|NA|TRBJ2-2|TRBD2
CASSQRAGGDTGELFF
TGTGCCAGCAGCCAAAGAGCGGGAGGGGACACCGGGGAGCTGTTTTTT
>TRBV14|16|NA|TRBJ1-6|TRBD1
CASSLTGPRSRSPLHF
TGTGCCAGCAGCCTGACAGGGCCCCGTAGCCGTTCACCCCTCCACTTT
>TRBV4-2|20|NA|TRBJ2-6|TRBD1
CASRERTGDQEGAGANVLTF
TGTGCCAGCAGAGAGAGGACAGGCGATCAAGAGGGGGCTGGGGCCAACGTCCTGACTTTC
>TRBV7-9|13|NA|TRBJ2-7|TRBD1
CASRTGQSYEQYF
TGTGCCAGCAGGACGGGACAGAGCTACGAGCAGTACTTC
>TRBV23-1|15|NA|TRBJ1-5|NA
CASSRESGLNQPQHF
TGCGCCAGCAGTCGCGAATCAGGGCTCAATCAGCCCCAGCATTTT